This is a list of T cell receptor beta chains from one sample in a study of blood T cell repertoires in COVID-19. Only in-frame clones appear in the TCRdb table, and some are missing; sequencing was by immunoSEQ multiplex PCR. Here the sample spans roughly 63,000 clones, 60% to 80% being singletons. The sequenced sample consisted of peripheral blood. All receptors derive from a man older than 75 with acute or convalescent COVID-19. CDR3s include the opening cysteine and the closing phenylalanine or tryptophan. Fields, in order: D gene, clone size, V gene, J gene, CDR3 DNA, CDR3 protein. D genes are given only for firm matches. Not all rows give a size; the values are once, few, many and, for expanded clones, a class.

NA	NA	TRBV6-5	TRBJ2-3	TGTGCCAGCAGAAACGACTGGGACGGGGGAGATACGCAGTATTTT	CASRNDWDGGDTQYF
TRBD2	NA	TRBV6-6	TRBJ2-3	TGTGCCAGCAGTTGGGGCGGGGGAACAGATACGCAGTATTTT	CASSWGGGTDTQYF
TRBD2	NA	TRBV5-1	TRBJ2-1	TGCGCCACCTCCTTAGCGGGGGCCATATCCAATGAGCAGTTCTTC	CATSLAGAISNEQFF
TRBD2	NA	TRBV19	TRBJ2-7	TGTGCCAGTAGTTTGACCTATTCCGGGGGGGACTCCTACGAGCAGTACTTC	CASSLTYSGGDSYEQYF
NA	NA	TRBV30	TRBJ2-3	TGTGCCTGGAGTGTACGAGGAGGCACAGATACGCAGTATTTT	CAWSVRGGTDTQYF
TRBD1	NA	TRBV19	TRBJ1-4	TGTGCCAGTAGTGACAGGGGAAAGGGAAAACTGTTTTTT	CASSDRGKGKLFF
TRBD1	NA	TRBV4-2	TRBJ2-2	TGTGCCAGCAGCCCGCGGGACAGGGGGCTCGGGGAGCTGTTTTTT	CASSPRDRGLGELFF
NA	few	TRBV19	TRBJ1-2	TGTGCCAGTAGTATACACTCCTATGGCTACACCTTC	CASSIHSYGYTF
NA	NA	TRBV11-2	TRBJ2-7	TGTGCCAGCACCCTTTCTCAGGGGGGCGTATTTTTTTTGCAGTACTTC	CASTLSQGGVFFLQYF
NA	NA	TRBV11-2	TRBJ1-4	TGTGCCAGCAGCGGTAGGGACAAGGGGAATGAAAAACTGTTTTTT	CASSGRDKGNEKLFF
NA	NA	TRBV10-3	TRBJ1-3	TGTGCCATCAGTGATAAAGACAGAGGAAACACCATATATTTT	CAISDKDRGNTIYF
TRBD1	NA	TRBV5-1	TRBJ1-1	TGCGCCAGCAGCTTAGTAACACAGGGGGCGGGGACTGAAGCTTTCTTT	CASSLVTQGAGTEAFF
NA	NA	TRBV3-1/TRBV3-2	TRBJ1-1	TGTGCCAGCAGCCAACCCGGGGGTGGGACTGAAGCTTTCTTT	CASSQPGGGTEAFF
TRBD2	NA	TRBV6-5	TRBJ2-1	TGTGCCAGCACCACCGGGACTACCAGATACAATGAGCAGTTCTTC	CASTTGTTRYNEQFF
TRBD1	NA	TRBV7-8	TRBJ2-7	TGTGCCAGCAGCAGCCGACAGGGGGAGGTTAACGAGCAGTACTTC	CASSSRQGEVNEQYF
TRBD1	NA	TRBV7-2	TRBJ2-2	TGTGCCAGCAGCACCTGGACAGGGGACACCGGGGAGCTGTTTTTT	CASSTWTGDTGELFF
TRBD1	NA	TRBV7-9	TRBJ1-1	TGTGCCAGCAGCTTAGTGGGACAGAAGGAAGCTTTCTTT	CASSLVGQKEAFF
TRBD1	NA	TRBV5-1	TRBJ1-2	TGCGCCAGCAGCCCAGGGGGGTCAGGGTACGATGGCTACACCTTC	CASSPGGSGYDGYTF
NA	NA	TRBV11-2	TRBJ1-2	TGTGCCAGCAGCTTTTTCGGGGGGCGCAGAGATGACTATGGCTACACCTTC	CASSFFGGRRDDYGYTF
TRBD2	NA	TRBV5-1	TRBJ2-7	TGCGCCAGCAGCTCAACTAGCGGGAGGAGTATCAACGAGCAGTACTTC	CASSSTSGRSINEQYF
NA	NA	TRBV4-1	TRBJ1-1	TGCGCCAGCAGCCAGCTGGGGCCGGGCACTGAAGCTTTCTTT	CASSQLGPGTEAFF